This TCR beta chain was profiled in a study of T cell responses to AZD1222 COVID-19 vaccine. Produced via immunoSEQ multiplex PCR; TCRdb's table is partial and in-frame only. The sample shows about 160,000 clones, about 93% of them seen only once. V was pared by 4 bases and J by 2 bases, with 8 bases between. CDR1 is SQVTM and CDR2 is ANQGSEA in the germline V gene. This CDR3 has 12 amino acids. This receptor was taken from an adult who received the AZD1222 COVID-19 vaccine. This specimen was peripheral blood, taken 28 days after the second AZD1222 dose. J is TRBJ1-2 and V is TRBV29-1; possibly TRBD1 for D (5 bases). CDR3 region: CSVVTDNYGYTF. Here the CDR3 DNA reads TGCAGCGTTGTGACAGACAACTATGGCTACACCTTC.